The sequence of this TCR beta chain was determined in a study of blood T cell repertoires in COVID-19 (TCRdb year 2020). General notes on the study: Samples from collaborators originated in the United States, Italy and Spain and spanned both the acute and convalescent phases of COVID-19. The prospective study material was composed of cDNA or gDNA derived from T cells, B-cell-depleted T cells, or PBMCs. Subjects who had been exposed to COVID-19, were actively infected with it, or had recovered from it provided the deeply sampled blood TCRbeta repertoires that made up the dataset. A freely available public database, intended as a resource for researchers studying the immune response to SARS-CoV-2, is where the repertoires were released. The samples were drawn from two sources: the first 160 participants of the ongoing ImmuneRACE study, and about 1,300 subjects contributed by 6 global collaborators. The sample metadata nearly always contained a de-identified subject ID, COVID-19 status, age in years and sex. Where available, HLA class I and class II types were taken from metadata supplied by the sample provider and were not determined by assay-based typing.

V is trimmed back by 1 base and J by 7 bases, and the junction contains 6 bases that no gene match accounts for. The germline V gene yields SNHLY for CDR1 and FYNNEI for CDR2. The CDR3, from cysteine to phenylalanine, totals 15 residues. CDR3 DNA is the only sequence kept; it has 45 bases, read in frame from the first base. Findings and caveats that apply to the study as a whole: The quantity of clinical and demographic metadata differed by source and by participant and was supplied without curation.

At one collaborating source in Seattle, patients were enrolled during active infection and were followed longitudinally through the course of disease. The collaborating institutions used their own protocols to collect whole blood in K2EDTA tubes. For TCRbeta analysis, collaborators shipped samples in one of three forms: frozen whole blood, isolated PBMCs, or DNA extracted from either of those sample types. Concerning this clone: Its recognized antigen is unknown. No per-base quality is available; no much larger clone lies one base away.

The immunoSEQ Assay, a bias-controlled multiplex PCR, was used to amplify TCRbeta CDR3 regions from genomic DNA. On the study's bioinformatics: Within the assay, amplification of reference gene primers was used to estimate how many nucleated cells each sample contained. To quantify the absolute abundance of each unique TCRbeta CDR3 rearrangement, sequence reads were collapsed and filtered. Productive Simpson clonality was computed per sample as the square root of Simpson's diversity index over productive rearrangements. TCRdb limited this immuneACCESS table to in-frame rearrangements with V and J called. A share of clones is missing; checked studies link under half to unresolved V genes, and the rest is unexplained. Clone size and V and J calls were adopted from that table, with D and trimming inferred from the DNA. Within this sample are roughly 200,000 clones, with around four fifths of them counted one time only. The ten largest clones take up more than 9% of the sample.

The sequence came from an elderly woman with COVID-19, enrolled during active disease. This sequence uses TRBV2 and TRBJ2-1; TRBD2 agrees with 8 junctional bases. What was sequenced was peripheral blood. This receptor carries the CDR3 CASSEVLAGTNEQFF. The nucleotide sequence is TGTGCCAGCAGTGAAGTCCTAGCGGGCACAAATGAGCAGTTCTTC.